The rows below give T cell receptor beta chains drawn from one sample of a study of cytomegalovirus exposure and HLA in healthy donors. The table came from immunoSEQ multiplex PCR; TCRdb's copy has only in-frame clones and leaves some out. The table has 150,000 to 200,000 clones, approximately 80% seen once. The specimen sequenced was PBMCs. The receptors shown here come from a young man in good health and CMV-seronegative. Each CDR3 is given with its conserved first and last residue. The D gene is left open where the match is weak. Size values are once, few and many counts, or a class for expanded clones, and some rows have none.

V	size	J	D	DNA	CDR3
TRBV6-5	once	TRBJ1-2	TRBD1	TGTGCCAGCAGCCGGGACAGACCGAGCTATGGCTACACCTTC	CASSRDRPSYGYTF
TRBV27	NA	TRBJ2-7	NA	TGTGCCAGCAGTTTTCGGGCAGGGCACTACGAGCAGTACTTC	CASSFRAGHYEQYF
TRBV6-1	NA	TRBJ1-2	NA	TGTGCCAGCGGAAAGGGAGATAACTATGGCTACACCTTC	CASGKGDNYGYTF
TRBV27	NA	TRBJ2-7	NA	TGTGCCAGCAGTCGGGGAGCTAGCGCGGGGGAGCAGTACTTC	CASSRGASAGEQYF
TRBV30	NA	TRBJ2-5	TRBD2	TGTGCCTGGAATGAGGCGGGAGGGCCTATTTTGGAGACCCAGTACTTC	CAWNEAGGPILETQYF
TRBV6-6	many	TRBJ2-1	TRBD2	TGTGCCAGCAGTTACGGGACTAGCGGGAATGAGCAGTTCTTC	CASSYGTSGNEQFF
TRBV19	NA	TRBJ1-4	NA	TGTGCGAGTAGGGATGAGGTAAAACTGTTTTTT	CASRDEVKLFF
TRBV19	NA	TRBJ1-6	NA	TGTGCCAGTAGCGACAACCTGGATTCACCCCTCCACTTT	CASSDNLDSPLHF
TRBV4-1	few	TRBJ2-7	TRBD2	TGCGCCAGCAGCCTCGGGGGTAGCGGGGGTACCTACGAGCAGTACTTC	CASSLGGSGGTYEQYF
TRBV5-6	NA	TRBJ2-7	NA	TGTGCCAGCAGCTTGACGGGTATCTCCTACGAGCAGTACTTC	CASSLTGISYEQYF